These T cell receptor beta chains were read from a single sample in a study of early T cells in non-severe SARS-CoV-2 infection. In TCRdb, the 5' RACE reads were re-called with MiXCR into one record per CDR3 protein. The sample has tens of thousands of distinct CDR3 sequences, 3.5% to 4% seen once. The specimen sequenced was whole blood. The receptor set was obtained from an adult who was a healthcare worker with PCR-confirmed SARS-CoV-2 infection or an uninfected control (not recorded which). CDR3s include the opening cysteine and the closing phenylalanine or tryptophan.

TRBV6-7	15	TRBJ1-5	CAGSYLTGKDQPQHF
TRBV12-3/TRBV12-4	14	TRBJ1-6	CATTWGTHNSPLHF
TRBV20-1	12	TRBJ1-4	CSAYATNEKLFF
TRBV6-5	14	TRBJ2-3	CASSYFGTTDTQYF
TRBV20-1	14	TRBJ1-1	CSAQRTGGGSEAFF
TRBV12-3/TRBV12-4	13	TRBJ1-1	CASIPPIAGEAFF
TRBV20-1	15	TRBJ2-3	CSARFGLAVTDTQYF
TRBV14	16	TRBJ2-7	CASSQGTGRSSYEQYF
TRBV6-5	16	TRBJ2-2	CASRTLGQGDTGELFF
TRBV24-1	16	TRBJ2-3	CATSDFERARSDTQYF
TRBV3-1	13	TRBJ2-3	CASSPSGADTQYF
TRBV20-1	14	TRBJ1-3	CSARPTVAGNTIYF
TRBV28	15	TRBJ2-4	CASRRLAGSKNIQYF
TRBV4-1	13	TRBJ2-1	CASSQETGRAYLF
TRBV20-1	17	TRBJ2-2	CSARDPKGTANTGELFF